This passage covers 2 T cell receptor beta chains from one sample sequenced in a study of OX40 agonist ivuxolimab in advanced cancers. Profiling relied on immunoSEQ multiplex PCR, and the TCRdb table lists in-frame clones only, not all of them. The sample lists 55,000 to 90,000 clones, approximately 80% occurring once. This sample comprised CD4+ or CD8+ T cells sorted from blood, obtained in a trial of the OX40 agonist ivuxolimab. These receptors came from an adult with an advanced solid tumor such as melanoma, head and neck, liver or kidney cancer.

The V gene is TRBV10-3, the J gene TRBJ2-7, with D perhaps TRBD2 (6 bases). This CDR3 contains 14 residues. Trimming took off 9 bases at V and 1 base at J, with 16 bases between the two ends. Germline values: CDR1 ENHRY, CDR2 SYGVKD. The CDR3 sequence is CAISAGSTSYEQYF. CDR3 bases: TGTGCCATTTCCGCGGGGTCTACATCCTACGAGCAGTACTTC.

The chain employs TRBV11-1 and TRBJ1-1; 10 positions match TRBD1. Germline V gives CDR1 SGHAT, CDR2 FQDESV (reference sequence). After removal of 5 bases from V and 4 bases from J, the junction contained 7 bases not matched to a gene. The CDR3 is 15 residues long. The CDR3 DNA sequence: TGTGCCAGCAGCGGGGACAGGGGATCGTTCACTGAAGCTTTCTTT. This gives the protein CASSGDRGSFTEAFF.